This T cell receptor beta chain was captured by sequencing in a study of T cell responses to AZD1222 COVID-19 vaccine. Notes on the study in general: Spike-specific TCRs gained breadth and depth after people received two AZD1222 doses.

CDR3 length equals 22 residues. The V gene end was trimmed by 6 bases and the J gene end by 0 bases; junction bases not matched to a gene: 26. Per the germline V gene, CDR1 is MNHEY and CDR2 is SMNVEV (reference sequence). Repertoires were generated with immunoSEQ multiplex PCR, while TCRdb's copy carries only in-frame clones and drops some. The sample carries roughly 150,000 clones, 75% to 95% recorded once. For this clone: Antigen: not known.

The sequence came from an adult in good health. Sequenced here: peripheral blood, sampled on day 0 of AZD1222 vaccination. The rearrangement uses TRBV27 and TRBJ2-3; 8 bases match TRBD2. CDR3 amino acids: CASRGTGVPHLTAGASTDTQYF. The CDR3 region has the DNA TGTGCCAGCAGGGGGACTGGTGTCCCCCACCTTACAGCGGGAGCTAGCACAGATACGCAGTATTTT.